This T cell receptor (beta chain) came from a study of T cell responses to AZD1222 COVID-19 vaccine. J was trimmed by 6 bases and V by 6 bases; bases with no gene match: 5. The CDR3 is 13 amino acids. Germline V gene sequence: CDR1 MNHEY, CDR2 SVGAGI. Sequenced by immunoSEQ multiplex PCR; TCRdb stores in-frame clones only, minus some. This sample yields about 85,000 clones, of which 86% are seen a single time; 6.5% to 7.5% belongs to the top ten. The chain is built from TRBV6-5 and TRBJ1-2, with TRBD1 matching 9 bases. The source is an adult in good health. The source was peripheral blood, collected on day 0 of AZD1222 vaccination. CDR3 residues: CASSIQGADGYTF. CDR3 in DNA: TGTGCCAGCAGCATACAGGGGGCTGATGGCTACACCTTC.